This T cell receptor beta chain appears in the sequencing data of a study of early T cells in non-severe SARS-CoV-2 infection. On the study more broadly: Sequencing targeted bulk RNA from unsorted whole blood, leaving chains unpaired.

TCRdb re-analysed the 5' RACE reads in MiXCR, keeping a single row per CDR3 protein. The data hold tens of thousands of distinct CDR3 sequences, with about a tenth observed a single time. The CDR3 loop spans 16 amino acids. The ends were cut back, 4 bases at V and 2 bases at J, with 13 bases in the middle. CDR1 is SGHNT, CDR2 YYREEE, per germline (reference sequence). The source material was whole blood, sampled at baseline. This chain uses TRBV5-4 with TRBJ2-6, with D possibly matching TRBD2 (6 bases). The sequence was collected from an adult who was a healthcare worker with PCR-confirmed SARS-CoV-2 infection or an uninfected control (not recorded which). The CDR3 reads CASSTRGEAGANVLTF. The CDR3 region has the DNA TGTGCCAGCAGCACCAGAGGGGAGGCTGGGGCCAACGTCCTGACTTTC.